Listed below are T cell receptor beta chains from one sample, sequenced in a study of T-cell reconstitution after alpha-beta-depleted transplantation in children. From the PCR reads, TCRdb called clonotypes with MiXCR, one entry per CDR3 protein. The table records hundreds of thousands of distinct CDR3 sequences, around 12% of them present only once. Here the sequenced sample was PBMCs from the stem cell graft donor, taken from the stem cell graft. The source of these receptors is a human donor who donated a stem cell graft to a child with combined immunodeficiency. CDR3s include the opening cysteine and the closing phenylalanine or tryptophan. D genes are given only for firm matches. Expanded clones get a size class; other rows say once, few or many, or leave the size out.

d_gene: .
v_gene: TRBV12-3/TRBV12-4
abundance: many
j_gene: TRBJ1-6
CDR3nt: TGTGCCAGCAGTTTAGAGGGAACACCCCTCCACTTT
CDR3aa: CASSLEGTPLHF

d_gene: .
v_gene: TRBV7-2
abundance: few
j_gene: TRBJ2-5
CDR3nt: TGTGCCAGCAGCTTAGAATGGAGGGAGACCCAGTACTTC
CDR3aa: CASSLEWRETQYF

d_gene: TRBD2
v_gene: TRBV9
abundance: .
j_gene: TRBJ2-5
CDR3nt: TGTGCCAGCAGCGTAGTCTCGGCTAGCGGGGGCGGAGAGACCCAGTACTTC
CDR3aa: CASSVVSASGGGETQYF

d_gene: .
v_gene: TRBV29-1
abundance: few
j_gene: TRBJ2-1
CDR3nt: TGCAGCGTGGCGAATCTGGGTCAGACCTACAATGAGCAGTTCTTC
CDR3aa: CSVANLGQTYNEQFF

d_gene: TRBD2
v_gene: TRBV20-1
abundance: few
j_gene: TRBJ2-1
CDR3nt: TGCAGTGCTAGAGTCCCGACTAGCGGGGAATACAATGAGCAGTTCTTC
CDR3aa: CSARVPTSGEYNEQFF

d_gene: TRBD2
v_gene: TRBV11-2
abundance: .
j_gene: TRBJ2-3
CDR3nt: TGTGCCAGCAGCGCCACTAGCGGGGGGGCCCCAGATACGCAGTATTTT
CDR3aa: CASSATSGGAPDTQYF

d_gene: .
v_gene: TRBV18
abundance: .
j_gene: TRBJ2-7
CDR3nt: TGTGCCAGCTCACTGTCAGGAGGGGGAGAGCAGTACTTC
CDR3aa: CASSLSGGGEQYF

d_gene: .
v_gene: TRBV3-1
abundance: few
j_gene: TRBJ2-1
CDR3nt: TGTGCCAGCAGCCAAGCGACAGCGGACTACTACAATGAGCAGTTCTTC
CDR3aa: CASSQATADYYNEQFF

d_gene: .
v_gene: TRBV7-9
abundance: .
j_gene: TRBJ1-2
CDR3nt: TGTGCCAGCACCTTAGGGGGAAACTATGGCTACATCTTC
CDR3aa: CASTLGGNYGYIF

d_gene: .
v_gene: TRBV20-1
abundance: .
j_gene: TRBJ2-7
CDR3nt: TGCAGTGCTAGTACTTTCAGCTCCTACGAGCAGTACTTC
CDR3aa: CSASTFSSYEQYF

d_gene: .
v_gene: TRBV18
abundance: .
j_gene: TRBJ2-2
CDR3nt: TGTGCCAGCTCACCGGCTGAATCCACCGGGGAGCTGTTTTTT
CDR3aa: CASSPAESTGELFF

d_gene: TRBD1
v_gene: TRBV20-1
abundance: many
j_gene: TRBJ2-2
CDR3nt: TGCAGTGCTAGAGAGGGACAGGGCGGACGGGACACCGGGGAGCTGTTTTTT
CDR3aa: CSAREGQGGRDTGELFF

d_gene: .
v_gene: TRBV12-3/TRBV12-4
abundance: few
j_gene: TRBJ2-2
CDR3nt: TGTGCCAGCAGTCAAGGGACACGTAACACCGGGGAGCTGTTTTTT
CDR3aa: CASSQGTRNTGELFF

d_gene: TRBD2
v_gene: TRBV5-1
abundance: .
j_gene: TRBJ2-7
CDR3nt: TGCGCCAGCAGCTTGGCTCTAGCGGGAACCTACGAGCAGTACTTC
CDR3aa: CASSLALAGTYEQYF

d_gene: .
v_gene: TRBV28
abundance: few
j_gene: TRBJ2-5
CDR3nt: TGTGCCAGCAGTTTATGGGACTCGCAAGAGACCCAGTACTTC
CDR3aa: CASSLWDSQETQYF

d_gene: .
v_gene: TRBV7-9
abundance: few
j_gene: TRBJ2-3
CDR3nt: TGTGCCAGCGGCCTGAGGGGCGAATCCCCTAGCACAGATACGCAGTATTTT
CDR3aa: CASGLRGESPSTDTQYF

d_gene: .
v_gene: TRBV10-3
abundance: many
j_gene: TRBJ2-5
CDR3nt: TGTGCCACCGGACAGTCCCAAGAGACCCAGTACTTC
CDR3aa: CATGQSQETQYF

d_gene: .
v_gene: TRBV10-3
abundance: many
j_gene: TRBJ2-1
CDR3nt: TGTGCCATCAGTGAGTCGTACGAGCAGTTCTTC
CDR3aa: CAISESYEQFF

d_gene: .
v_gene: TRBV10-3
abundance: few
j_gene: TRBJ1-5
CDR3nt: TGTGCCATCAGTGAGTCGGGAGATCAGCCCCAGCATTTT
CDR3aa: CAISESGDQPQHF

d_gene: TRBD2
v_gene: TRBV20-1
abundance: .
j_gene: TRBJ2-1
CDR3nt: TGCAGTGCTAGTTATTTTAGGGACGGGAGGGCCTTCAATGAGCAGTTCTTC
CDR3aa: CSASYFRDGRAFNEQFF

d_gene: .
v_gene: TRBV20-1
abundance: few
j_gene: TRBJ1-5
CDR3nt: TGCAGTGCCCTCGTAGGGGGGGGCAATCAGCCCCAGCATTTT
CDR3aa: CSALVGGGNQPQHF

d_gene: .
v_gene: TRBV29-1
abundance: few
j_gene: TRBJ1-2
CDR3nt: TGCAGCGTTGATCATGGCTACACCTTC
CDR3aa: CSVDHGYTF

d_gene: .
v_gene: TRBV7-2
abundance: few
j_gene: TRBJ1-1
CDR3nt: TGTGCCAGCAGCTTTGTCTTGGGGAACACTGAAGCTTTCTTT
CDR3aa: CASSFVLGNTEAFF

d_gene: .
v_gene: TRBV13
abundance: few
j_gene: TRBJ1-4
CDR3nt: TGTGCCAGCAGCTTAGGGGGACGGTCAACTAATGAAAAACTGTTTTTT
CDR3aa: CASSLGGRSTNEKLFF

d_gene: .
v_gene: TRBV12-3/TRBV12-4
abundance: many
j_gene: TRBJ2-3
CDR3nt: TGTGCCAGCAGTTTCGCAGGGTGGGGAGGCACAGATACGCAGTATTTT
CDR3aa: CASSFAGWGGTDTQYF

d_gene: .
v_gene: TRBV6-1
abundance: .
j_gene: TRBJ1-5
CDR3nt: TGTGCCAGCAGTGAAGAGGGGGGCGCTGGCAATCAGCCCCAGCATTTT
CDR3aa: CASSEEGGAGNQPQHF

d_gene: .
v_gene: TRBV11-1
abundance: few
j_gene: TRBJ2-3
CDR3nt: TGTGCCAGCAGCTCAATCCTCAGGGGTCTCGAGGGAGGGCCAGGGACAGATACGCAGTATTTT
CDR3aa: CASSSILRGLEGGPGTDTQYF

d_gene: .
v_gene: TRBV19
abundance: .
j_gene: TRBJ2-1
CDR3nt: TGTGCCAGTAGCCGGCCGGCCCGGGGCAATGAGCAGTTCTTC
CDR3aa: CASSRPARGNEQFF

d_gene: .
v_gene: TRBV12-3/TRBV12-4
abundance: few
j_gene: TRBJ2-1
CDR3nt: TGTGCCAGCCCTATCGGGGCCGCCTCCTACAATGAGCAGTTCTTC
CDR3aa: CASPIGAASYNEQFF

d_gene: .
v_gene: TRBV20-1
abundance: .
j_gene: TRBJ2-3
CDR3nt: TGCAGTGCTTCCCACGAGGATACGCAGTATTTT
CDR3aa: CSASHEDTQYF

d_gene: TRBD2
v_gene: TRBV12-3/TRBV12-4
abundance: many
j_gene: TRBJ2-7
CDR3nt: TGTGCCAGCAGCTCGGGACTAGCGTACTCCTACGAGCAGTACTTC
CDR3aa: CASSSGLAYSYEQYF

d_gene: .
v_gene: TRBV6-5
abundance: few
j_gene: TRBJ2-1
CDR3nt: TGTGCCAGCAGTTACGGGTGGGGGGCGACCTACAATGAGCAGTTCTTC
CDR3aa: CASSYGWGATYNEQFF

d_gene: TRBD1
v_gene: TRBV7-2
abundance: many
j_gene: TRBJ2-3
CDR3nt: TGTGCCAGCAGCTCTGACAGGGCCTCCACAGATACGCAGTATTTT
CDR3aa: CASSSDRASTDTQYF

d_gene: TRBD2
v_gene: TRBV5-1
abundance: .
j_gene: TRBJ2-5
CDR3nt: TGCGCCAGCAGCTCACCGGGACTAGCGGGGGCGGAGACCCAGTACTTC
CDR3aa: CASSSPGLAGAETQYF

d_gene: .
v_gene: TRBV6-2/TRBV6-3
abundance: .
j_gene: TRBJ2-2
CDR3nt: TGTGCCAGCAGTTACTCAGGACCCGCGAACACCGGGGAGCTGTTTTTT
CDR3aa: CASSYSGPANTGELFF

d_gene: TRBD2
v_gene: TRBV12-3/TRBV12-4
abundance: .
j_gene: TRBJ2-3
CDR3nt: TGTGCCAGCAGTCCGGGGGACTATCTCACAGATACGCAGTATTTT
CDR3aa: CASSPGDYLTDTQYF

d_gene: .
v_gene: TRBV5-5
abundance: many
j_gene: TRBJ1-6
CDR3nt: TGTGCCAGCACCCTGGAGGACCCGGTTTATGGACCCCTCCACTTT
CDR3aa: CASTLEDPVYGPLHF

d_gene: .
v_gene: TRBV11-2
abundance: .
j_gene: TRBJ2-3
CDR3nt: TGTGCCAGCAGCTTAGTTCGGCAAACAGCCCGTTTGGGGGTCACAGATACGCAGTATTTT
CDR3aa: CASSLVRQTARLGVTDTQYF

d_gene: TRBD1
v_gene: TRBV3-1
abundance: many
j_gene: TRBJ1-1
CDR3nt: TGTGCCAGCAGCCCTCAGGGGGCAAGGATGAACACTGAAGCTTTCTTT
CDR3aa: CASSPQGARMNTEAFF

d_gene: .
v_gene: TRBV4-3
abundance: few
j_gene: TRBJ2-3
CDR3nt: TGCGCCAGCAGCCCTAGACGAGGGGGGGATACGCAGTATTTT
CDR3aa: CASSPRRGGDTQYF

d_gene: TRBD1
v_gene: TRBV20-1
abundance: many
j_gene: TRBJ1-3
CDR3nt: TGCAGTGCTAGAGCCGGGACAGATGGAAACACCATATATTTT
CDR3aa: CSARAGTDGNTIYF

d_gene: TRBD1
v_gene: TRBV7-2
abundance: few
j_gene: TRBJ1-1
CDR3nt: TGTGCCAGCAGCCCCCGGACAGGACTAGAAGCTTTCTTT
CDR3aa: CASSPRTGLEAFF

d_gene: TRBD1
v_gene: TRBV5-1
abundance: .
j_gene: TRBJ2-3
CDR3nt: TGCGCCAGCAGCTTCGACAGGGGGCGAAATACGCAGTATTTT
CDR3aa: CASSFDRGRNTQYF

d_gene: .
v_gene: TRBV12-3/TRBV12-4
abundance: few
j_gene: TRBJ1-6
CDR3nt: TGTGCCAGCAGTCAACTTGGCGCCCTAGGGAATTCACCCCTCCACTTT
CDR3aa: CASSQLGALGNSPLHF